A selection of T cell receptor beta chains follows, all from one sample in a study of blood T cell repertoires in COVID-19. Data came from immunoSEQ multiplex PCR; TCRdb stores just in-frame clones and leaves some out. Here the sample spans roughly 320,000 clones, approximately 85% being singletons. The sequencing input was peripheral blood. The receptor source for this set is a human donor in a cohort sampled during active COVID-19. Both conserved end residues are part of each CDR3.

CDR3: CASSSSVGDSPLHF
J: TRBJ1-6
V: TRBV5-4

CDR3: CASSDRGRTDTQYF
J: TRBJ2-3
V: TRBV25-1

CDR3: CASSQPGEDSNQPQHF
J: TRBJ1-5
V: TRBV23-1

CDR3: CASSDIQGSILNNEQFF
J: TRBJ2-1
V: TRBV25-1

CDR3: CASINEGQAWDTEAFF
J: TRBJ1-1
V: TRBV2

CDR3: CASSLEQEETQYF
J: TRBJ2-5
V: TRBV5-1

CDR3: CASSRLSYEQYF
J: TRBJ2-7
V: TRBV5-8

CDR3: CASTGQGSRNEQFF
J: TRBJ2-1
V: TRBV2

CDR3: CSVEEPGQVYGYTF
J: TRBJ1-2
V: TRBV29-1

CDR3: CASEDRGSLEQYF
J: TRBJ2-7
V: TRBV2

CDR3: CASSPRDRVNYGYTF
J: TRBJ1-2
V: TRBV18

CDR3: CGAALRGEAFF
J: TRBJ1-1
V: TRBV29-1

CDR3: CASSRQGNQPQHF
J: TRBJ1-5
V: TRBV6-1

CDR3: CASSEGDRSGNTIYF
J: TRBJ1-3
V: TRBV2

CDR3: CAWSVRGYGYTF
J: TRBJ1-2
V: TRBV30

CDR3: CASSPSGSFYEQYF
J: TRBJ2-7
V: TRBV5-5

CDR3: CASSLRSRTYEQYF
J: TRBJ2-7
V: TRBV5-1

CDR3: CASRNPGLSYNEQFF
J: TRBJ2-1
V: TRBV6-6